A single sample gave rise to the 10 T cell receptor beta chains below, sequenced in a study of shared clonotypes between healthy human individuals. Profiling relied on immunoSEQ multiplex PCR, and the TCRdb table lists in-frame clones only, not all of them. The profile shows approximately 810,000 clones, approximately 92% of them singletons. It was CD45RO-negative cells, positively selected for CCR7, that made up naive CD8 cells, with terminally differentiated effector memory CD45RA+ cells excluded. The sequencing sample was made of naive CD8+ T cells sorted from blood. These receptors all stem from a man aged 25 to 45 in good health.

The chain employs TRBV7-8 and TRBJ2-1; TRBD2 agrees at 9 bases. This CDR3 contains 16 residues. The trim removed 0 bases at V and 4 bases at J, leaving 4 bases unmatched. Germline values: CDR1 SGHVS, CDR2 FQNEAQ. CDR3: CASSLAYSGSYNEQFF. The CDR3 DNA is TGTGCCAGCAGCTTAGCGTATAGCGGGAGTTACAATGAGCAGTTCTTC.

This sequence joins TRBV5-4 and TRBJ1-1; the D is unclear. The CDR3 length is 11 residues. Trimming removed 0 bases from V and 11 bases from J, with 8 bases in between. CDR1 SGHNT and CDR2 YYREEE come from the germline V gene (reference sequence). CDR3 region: CASSLGGEAFF. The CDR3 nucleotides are TGTGCCAGCAGCTTGGGTGGGGAGGCTTTCTTT.

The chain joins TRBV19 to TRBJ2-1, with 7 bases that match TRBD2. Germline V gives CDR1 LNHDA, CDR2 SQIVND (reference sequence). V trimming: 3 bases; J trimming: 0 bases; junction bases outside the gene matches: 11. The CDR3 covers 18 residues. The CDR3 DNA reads TGTGCCAGTAGTATGTTGGCTGGGAGGGAAGTCTCCTACAATGAGCAGTTCTTC. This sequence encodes CASSMLAGREVSYNEQFF.

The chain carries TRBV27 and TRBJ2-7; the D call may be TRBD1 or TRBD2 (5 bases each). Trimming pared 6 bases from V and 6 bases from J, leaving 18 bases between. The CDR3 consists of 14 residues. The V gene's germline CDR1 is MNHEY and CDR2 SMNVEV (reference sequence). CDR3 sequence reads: CASSHPPGRGEQYF. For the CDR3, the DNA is TGTGCCAGCAGCCACCCGCCGGGGCGAGGCGAGCAGTACTTC.

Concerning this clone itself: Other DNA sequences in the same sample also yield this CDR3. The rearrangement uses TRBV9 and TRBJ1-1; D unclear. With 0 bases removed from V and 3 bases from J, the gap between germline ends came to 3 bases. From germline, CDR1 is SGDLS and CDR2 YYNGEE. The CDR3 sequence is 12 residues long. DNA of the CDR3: TGTGCCAGCAGCGTAGGAGACACTGAAGCTTTCTTT. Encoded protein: CASSVGDTEAFF.

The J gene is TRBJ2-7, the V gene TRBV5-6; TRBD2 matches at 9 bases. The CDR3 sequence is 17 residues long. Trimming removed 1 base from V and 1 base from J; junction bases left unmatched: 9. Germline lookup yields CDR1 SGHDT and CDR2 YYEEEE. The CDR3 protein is CASSLPYSGRASYEQYF. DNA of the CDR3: TGTGCCAGCAGCTTGCCCTATAGCGGGAGAGCATCCTACGAGCAGTACTTC.

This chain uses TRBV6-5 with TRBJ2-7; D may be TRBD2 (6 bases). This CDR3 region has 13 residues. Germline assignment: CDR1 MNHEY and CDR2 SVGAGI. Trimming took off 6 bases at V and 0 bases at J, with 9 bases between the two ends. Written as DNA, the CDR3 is TGTGCCAGCAGGGGACTCAACTCCTACGAGCAGTACTTC. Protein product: CASRGLNSYEQYF.

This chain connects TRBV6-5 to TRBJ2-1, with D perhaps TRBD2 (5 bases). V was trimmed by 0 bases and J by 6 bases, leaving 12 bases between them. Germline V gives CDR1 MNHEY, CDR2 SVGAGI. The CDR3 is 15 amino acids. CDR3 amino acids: CASSYSAREGNEQFF. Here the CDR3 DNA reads TGTGCCAGCAGTTACTCGGCCAGAGAGGGCAATGAGCAGTTCTTC.

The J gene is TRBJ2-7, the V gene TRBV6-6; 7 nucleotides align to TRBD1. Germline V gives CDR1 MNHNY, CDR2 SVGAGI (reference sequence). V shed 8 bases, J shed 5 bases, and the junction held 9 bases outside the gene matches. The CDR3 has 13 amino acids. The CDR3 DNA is TGTGCCAGCGAACCGGGACAGACCCACGAGCAGTACTTC. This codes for CASEPGQTHEQYF.

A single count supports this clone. DNA of the CDR3: TGCAGCGCGAGATTCCGGGACAACAATCAGCCCCAGCATTTT. It translates to CSARFRDNNQPQHF. V and J are TRBV29-1 and TRBJ1-5; a possible D gene is TRBD1 (6 bases). CDR1 is SQVTM and CDR2 is ANQGSEA in the germline V gene. This CDR3 comprises 14 residues. The V end lost 7 bases, the J end lost 3 bases, and 16 bases lay between the germline ends.